A single sample gave rise to the 25 T cell receptor beta chains below, sequenced in a study of shared clonotypes between healthy human individuals. TCRdb keeps only in-frame clones here, not all; method: immunoSEQ multiplex PCR. Of around 1.6 million clones in the sample, around 98% were seen once. The specimen sequenced was naive CD4+ T cells sorted from blood. The subset denotes: CD45RA+ positively selected. The receptors here all came from a man under 40 in good health.

The chain couples TRBV9 to TRBJ2-2; maybe TRBD1 (7 bases). The V end was cut by 3 bases, the J end by 0 bases, with 15 bases between. This CDR3 has 17 residues. Looked up from germline, CDR1 is SGDLS and CDR2 is YYNGEE. The chain's CDR3 is CASSATGRRANTGELFF. Here the CDR3 DNA reads TGTGCCAGCAGCGCGACAGGGCGGAGGGCGAACACCGGGGAGCTGTTTTTT.

This chain joins TRBV10-2 and TRBJ1-3; D remains ambiguous. The CDR3 is 15 amino acids. V lost 6 bases, J lost 4 bases, and 16 bases lay in between. CDR1 is WSHSY, CDR2 SAAADI, per germline. CDR3 amino acids: CASRVALTLGNTIYF. DNA of the CDR3: TGCGCCAGCAGAGTTGCCCTAACTCTCGGAAACACCATATATTTT.

This chain joins TRBV6-1 and TRBJ1-2; 7 nucleotides match TRBD1. This CDR3 is built from 14 residues. Germline V gene data show CDR1 as MNHNS and CDR2 as SASEGT. J gave up 7 bases and V 1 base, and 6 bases lay outside the gene matches. Here the CDR3 DNA reads TGTGCCAGCAGTGAAGTGTACAGGGGTGGTGGCTACACCTTC. It encodes CASSEVYRGGGYTF.

V usage is TRBV6-4 and J usage is TRBJ2-1, with 10 bases matching TRBD2. CDR1 is MRHNA, CDR2 SNTAGT, per germline. This CDR3 has 15 amino acids. The V gene end was trimmed by 5 bases and the J gene end by 2 bases; junction bases not matched to a gene: 3. CDR3 residues: CASSLAGGAYNEQFF. CDR3 DNA sequence: TGTGCCAGCAGTTTAGCGGGAGGTGCCTACAATGAGCAGTTCTTC.

The chain links TRBV28 to TRBJ2-7; 7 bases are shared with TRBD1. The CDR3 spans 13 residues. V lost 8 bases and J lost 3; bases outside the gene matches: 7. Germline V CDR1 and CDR2: MDHEN, SYDVKM. CDR3 nucleotides: TGTGCCAGCCACCAAGGGACAGACTACGAGCAGTACTTC. It is translated as CASHQGTDYEQYF.

The rearrangement links TRBV27 to TRBJ1-2; D is perhaps TRBD1 (5 bases). Looked up from germline, CDR1 is MNHEY and CDR2 is SMNVEV (reference sequence). V was trimmed by 5 bases and J by 6 bases, leaving 13 bases between them. This CDR3 contains 13 residues. The CDR3 here is CASSIMGGNGYTF. CDR3 DNA sequence: TGTGCCAGCAGTATTATGGGGGGTAATGGCTACACCTTC.

This sequence joins TRBV6-5 and TRBJ2-5; 8 nucleotides match TRBD1. The CDR3 runs 15 residues. The trim removed 6 bases at V and 3 bases at J, leaving 9 bases unmatched. Germline CDR1 and CDR2: MNHEY and SVGAGI. As DNA, the CDR3 is TGTGCCAGCAGGACACGGGGACAGGAGGAAGAGACCCAGTACTTC. It translates to CASRTRGQEEETQYF.

Comment on this clone: This CDR3 is also generated by other DNA sequences in the sample. V is TRBV5-1 and J is TRBJ2-1, with D uncertain. The V and J ends lost 4 bases and 2 bases respectively, with 10 bases between them. CDR1 and CDR2 from the germline V gene are SGHRS and YFSETQ. This CDR3 region has 14 residues. As DNA, the CDR3 is TGCGCCAGCAGCCTAGGGCTCGCCTACAATGAGCAGTTCTTC. It specifies CASSLGLAYNEQFF. The full variable domain, its missing parts supplied by reference TRBV5-1 and TRBJ2-1, is KAGVTQTPRYLIKTRGQQVTLSCSPISGHRSVSWYQQTPGQGLQFLFEYFSETQRNKGNFPGRFSGRQFSNSRSEMNVSTLELGDSALYLCASSLGLAYNEQFFGPGTRLTVL.

The chain links TRBV10-2 to TRBJ2-7, with D maybe TRBD1 (6 bases). Germline V gives CDR1 WSHSY, CDR2 SAAADI. There are 13 residues in the CDR3. Trimming left V 5 bases short and J 3 bases short, with 11 bases between. The CDR3 sequence is CASSRQENYEQYF. The CDR3 DNA sequence: TGCGCCAGCAGTCGACAGGAGAACTACGAGCAGTACTTC.

The V and J genes are TRBV4-2 and TRBJ1-1, with D tentatively TRBD1 (6 bases). The length of the CDR3 is 14 residues. CDR1 is LGHNA and CDR2 is YNFKEQ in the germline V gene. V lost 4 bases and J 2 bases, leaving 11 bases between the germline ends. CDR3 sequence reads: CASSPRQANTEAFF. CDR3 coding DNA: TGTGCCAGCAGCCCCCGACAGGCTAACACTGAAGCTTTCTTT.

This rearrangement joins TRBV10-1 to TRBJ2-7; a weak D match, TRBD2 (5 bases). Germline V gives CDR1 WNHNN, CDR2 SYGVQD (reference sequence). This CDR3 has 15 amino acids. V gave up 0 bases and J gave up 2 bases, with 11 bases separating them. CDR3 DNA sequence: TGCGCCAGCAGTGAGTCGTTAGCGACCACCTACGAGCAGTACTTC. As protein: CASSESLATTYEQYF.

The chain couples TRBV7-6 to TRBJ2-7; 10 bases are a match to TRBD2. The V gene end was trimmed by 0 bases and the J gene end by 2 bases; junction bases not matched to a gene: 10. This CDR3 has 18 amino acids. In germline, CDR1 is SGHVS, CDR2 FNYEAQ. CDR3 protein: CASSLAPPVAGGPYEQYF. The CDR3 nucleotides read TGTGCCAGCAGCTTAGCCCCGCCGGTAGCGGGAGGACCCTACGAGCAGTACTTC.

Points on this clone: The same CDR3 arises from other DNA sequences in this sample as well. The chain is built from TRBV19 and TRBJ2-7; D may be TRBD1 (6 bases). CDR3 length: 14 residues. Germline CDR1 LNHDA, CDR2 SQIVND (reference sequence). Trimming took 1 base from V and 3 from J, leaving 10 bases between them. The CDR3 DNA is TGTGCCAGTAGTATAGGCAGGGGAAGCTACGAGCAGTACTTC. Its protein product is CASSIGRGSYEQYF.

This chain connects TRBV4-1 to TRBJ1-4; D is uncertain. CDR1 and CDR2 from the germline V gene are MGHRA and YSYEKL. Trimming cost V 3 bases and J 0 bases, with 14 bases left between them. The CDR3 is 17 amino acids. The CDR3 protein is CASSQPPGSSTNEKLFF. The CDR3 coding sequence is TGCGCCAGCAGCCAGCCCCCCGGGTCCTCAACTAATGAAAAACTGTTTTTT.

The CDR3 protein is CASSPQAIYEQYF. CDR3 DNA: TGTGCCAGCAGCCCGCAAGCGATCTACGAGCAGTACTTC. The chain links TRBV5-5 to TRBJ2-7; D unclear. Trimming stripped 4 bases from V and 3 bases from J, with 11 bases between. This CDR3 has 13 residues. Germline V CDR1 and CDR2: SGHKS, YYEKEE (reference sequence).

The J gene is TRBJ2-3, the V gene TRBV9; 8 bases fit TRBD2. With 4 bases clipped from V and 2 bases from J, the junction kept 9 bases outside the gene matches. Germline CDR1 is SGDLS and CDR2 is YYNGEE. The CDR3 consists of 16 residues. This CDR3 is CASSPPGTSFTDTQYF. DNA of the CDR3: TGTGCCAGCAGCCCGCCTGGGACTAGTTTCACAGATACGCAGTATTTT.

This chain links TRBV18 with TRBJ2-7; D gene unclear. Germline-derived CDR1 and CDR2 are KGHSH and LQKENI. Trimming cost V 2 bases and J 2 bases, with 10 bases left between them. The CDR3 is 14 amino acids. CDR3 region: CASSPSPPAYEQYF. The CDR3 DNA reads TGTGCCAGCTCACCATCACCCCCCGCCTACGAGCAGTACTTC.

The chain uses TRBV7-9 and TRBJ1-2; D call uncertain. The V and J ends lost 2 bases and 8 bases respectively, with 12 bases between them. In germline, CDR1 is SEHNR, CDR2 FQNEAQ (reference sequence). The CDR3 extends over 13 amino acids. The DNA for the CDR3 is TGTGCCAGCAGCTTACTACCTCTGAGCGGCTACACCTTC. Translation gives CASSLLPLSGYTF.

The chain is built from TRBV5-6 and TRBJ2-1; D not resolved. CDR1 is SGHDT and CDR2 is YYEEEE in the germline V gene. Trimming cost V 3 bases and J 10 bases, with 14 bases left between them. CDR3 length: 13 amino acids. CDR3 residues: CASSWGFTIEQFF. CDR3 DNA sequence: TGTGCCAGCAGCTGGGGATTTACAATCGAGCAGTTCTTC.

The CDR3 DNA is TGTGCCAGCAGTTTAAAGGGATGGGTCTACGAGCAGTACTTC. This gives the protein CASSLKGWVYEQYF. The chain carries TRBV27 and TRBJ2-7, with D unresolved. Trimming took 2 bases from V and 3 from J, leaving 11 bases between them. The CDR3 is 14 residues long. CDR1 and CDR2 from the germline V gene are MNHEY and SMNVEV (reference sequence).

The CDR3 loop is CASALTGGFGELFF. DNA of the CDR3: TGTGCCAGCGCTCTGACAGGGGGATTCGGGGAGCTGTTTTTT. The chain is built from TRBV6-5 and TRBJ2-2, with TRBD1 matching over 9 bases. Looked up from germline, CDR1 is MNHEY and CDR2 is SVGAGI. J lost 7 bases, V lost 8 bases, and 8 bases had no gene match. The CDR3 runs to 14 residues.

This chain joins TRBV5-8 and TRBJ2-7, with D unclear. Germline loops: CDR1 SGHTS, CDR2 YDEGEE. V was pared by 6 bases and J by 0 bases, with 16 bases between. The CDR3 is made up of 15 amino acids. The CDR3 coding sequence is TGTGCCAGCACCCCCCCAAGCCTACCCTCCTACGAGCAGTACTTC. It yields the protein CASTPPSLPSYEQYF.

The chain uses TRBV7-2 and TRBJ2-1; 9 nucleotides align to TRBD2. The CDR3 consists of 15 residues. CDR1 and CDR2 (germline): SGHTA, FQGNSA. Trimming removed 4 bases from V and 8 bases from J; junction bases left unmatched: 9. The CDR3: CASSSSSGKRHEQFF. CDR3 bases: TGTGCCAGCAGCTCTTCTAGCGGGAAACGACATGAGCAGTTCTTC.

Details on this clone: Other DNA sequences in this specimen translate into the identical CDR3. This rearrangement joins TRBV9 to TRBJ2-1; D possibly corresponds to TRBD2 (5 bases). The CDR3 is 16 amino acids. V gave up 4 bases and J gave up 4 bases, with 18 bases separating them. Germline loops: CDR1 SGDLS, CDR2 YYNGEE. This CDR3 reads CASSPYSGSGYNEQFF. CDR3 DNA sequence: TGTGCCAGCAGCCCCTACTCGGGGTCGGGGTACAATGAGCAGTTCTTC.

J is TRBJ1-1 and V is TRBV7-9, with D possibly being TRBD1 (5 bases). CDR3 size: 15 residues. V lost 2 bases, J lost 2 bases, and 12 bases lay in between. Germline CDR1 and CDR2: SEHNR and FQNEAQ (reference sequence). The CDR3 DNA reads TGTGCCAGCAGCTTACAAGTGGGGGGAAACACTGAAGCTTTCTTT. It encodes CASSLQVGGNTEAFF.